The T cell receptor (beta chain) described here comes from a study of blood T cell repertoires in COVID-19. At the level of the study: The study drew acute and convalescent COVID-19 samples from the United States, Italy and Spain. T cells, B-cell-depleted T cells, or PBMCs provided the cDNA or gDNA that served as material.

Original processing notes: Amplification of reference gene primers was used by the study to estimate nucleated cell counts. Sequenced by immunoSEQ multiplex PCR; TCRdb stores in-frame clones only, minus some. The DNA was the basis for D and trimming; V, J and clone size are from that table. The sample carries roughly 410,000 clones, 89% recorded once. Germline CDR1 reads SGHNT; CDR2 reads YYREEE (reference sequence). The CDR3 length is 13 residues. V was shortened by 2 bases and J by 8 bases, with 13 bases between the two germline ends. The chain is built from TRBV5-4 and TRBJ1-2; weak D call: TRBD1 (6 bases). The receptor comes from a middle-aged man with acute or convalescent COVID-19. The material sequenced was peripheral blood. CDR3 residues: CASSLAGAGGYTF. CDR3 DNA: TGTGCCAGCAGCTTAGCGGGGGCAGGGGGCTACACCTTC.